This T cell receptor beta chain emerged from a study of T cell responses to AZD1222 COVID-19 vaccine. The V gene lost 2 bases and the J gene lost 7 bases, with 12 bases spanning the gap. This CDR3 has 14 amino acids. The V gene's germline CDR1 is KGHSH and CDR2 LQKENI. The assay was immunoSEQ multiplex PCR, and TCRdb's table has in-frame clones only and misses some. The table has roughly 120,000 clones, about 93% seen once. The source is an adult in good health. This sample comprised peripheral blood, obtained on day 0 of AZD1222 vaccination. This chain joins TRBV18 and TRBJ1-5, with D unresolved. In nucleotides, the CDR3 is TGTGCCAGCTCACCAGTTAAAGGGAACCAGCCCCAGCATTTT. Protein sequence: CASSPVKGNQPQHF.